These 25 T cell receptor beta chains were sequenced from one sample in a study of blood T cell repertoires in COVID-19. Sequencing used immunoSEQ multiplex PCR; TCRdb keeps in-frame clones, though not all of them. The table has approximately 100,000 clones, 75% to 90% seen once. Input material: peripheral blood. All receptors come from a man aged 55 to 70 with acute or convalescent COVID-19.

The CDR3 nucleotides read TGTGCCAGCAGGGGGACAGGGGCAGGGACTGAAGCTTTCTTT. Translated, it gives CASRGTGAGTEAFF. The chain joins TRBV2 to TRBJ1-1, with 10 bases identical to TRBD1. This CDR3 has 14 amino acids. CDR1 and CDR2 from the germline V gene are SNHLY and FYNNEI. Trimming cost V 6 bases and J 5 bases; bases outside gene matches: 6.

The V call is TRBV4-1, the J call TRBJ2-6; possibly TRBD2 for D (5 bases). The V end was cut by 1 base, the J end by 4 bases, with 14 bases between. The length of the CDR3 is 17 residues. CDR1 is MGHRA and CDR2 is YSYEKL in the germline V gene. The CDR3 DNA reads as TGCGCCAGCAGCCAAGTTTTTCGGGGAACAGGGGCCAACGTCCTGACTTTC. It codes for CASSQVFRGTGANVLTF.

Concerning this clone itself: In the same sample, other DNA sequences code for this CDR3. V is TRBV18 and J is TRBJ2-3, with D perhaps TRBD2 (5 bases). Trimming took 3 bases from V and 1 from J, leaving 8 bases between them. Per germline, CDR1 KGHSH and CDR2 LQKENI. The CDR3 sequence is 14 residues long. The CDR3 DNA sequence: TGTGCCAGCTCACCGAGGACTGGCACAGATACGCAGTATTTT. Translation: CASSPRTGTDTQYF. Full variable domain (remainder filled in from reference TRBV18 and TRBJ2-3): NAGVMQNPRHLVRRRGQEARLRCSPMKGHSHVYWYRQLPEEGLKFMVYLQKENIIDESGMPKERFSAEFPKEGPSILRIQQVVRGDSAAYFCASSPRTGTDTQYFGPGTRLTVL.

The chain recombines TRBV7-2 with TRBJ2-2, with no clear D. Germline-derived CDR1 and CDR2 are SGHTA and FQGNSA. The CDR3 loop spans 16 amino acids. The V end was cut by 2 bases, the J end by 6 bases, with 16 bases between. The CDR3 region has the DNA TGTGCCAGCAGCTTAAGTGGCAGGTGGGCCGCCGGGGAGCTGTTTTTT. The encoded protein is CASSLSGRWAAGELFF.

This sequence joins TRBV6-2 or TRBV6-3 and TRBJ1-1; D is possibly TRBD1 (6 bases). Trimming took off 0 bases at V and 1 base at J, with 12 bases between the two ends. Germline V gives CDR1 MNHEY, CDR2 SVGEGT. The CDR3 loop spans 16 amino acids. The CDR3 is CASSYSTGWANTEAFF. The CDR3 region has the DNA TGTGCCAGCAGTTACTCGACAGGTTGGGCGAACACTGAAGCTTTCTTT.

This chain connects TRBV18 to TRBJ2-2; TRBD1 might be the D (6 bases). The V end was cut by 4 bases, the J end by 1 base, with 13 bases between. This CDR3 has 16 amino acids. In germline, CDR1 is KGHSH, CDR2 LQKENI. The CDR3 nucleotides read TGTGCCAGCTCACTCCGGGCGGACAGGAACACCGGGGAGCTGTTTTTT. It specifies CASSLRADRNTGELFF.

The chain couples TRBV24-1 to TRBJ1-5; 9 positions match TRBD1. V lost 2 bases to trimming and J lost 2 bases; unmatched junction nucleotides: 6. Looked up from germline, CDR1 is KGHDR and CDR2 is SFDVKD. This CDR3 comprises 17 residues. The CDR3: CATSDSRDRAGNQPQHF. The CDR3, as DNA: TGTGCCACCAGTGATTCCCGGGACAGGGCCGGCAATCAGCCCCAGCATTTT.

The J gene is TRBJ2-5, the V gene TRBV19; the match to TRBD2 covers 8 bases. There are 15 residues in the CDR3. Looked up from germline, CDR1 is LNHDA and CDR2 is SQIVND (reference sequence). Losses at the gene ends were 7 bases for V and 3 bases for J; bases not matched to a gene: 10. Here the CDR3 DNA reads TGTGCCAGTACGGGTTCCGCAGCGGGAGAAGAGACCCAGTACTTC. This sequence encodes CASTGSAAGEETQYF. The full variable domain, completed using reference TRBV19 and TRBJ2-5, is DGGITQSPKYLFRKEGQNVTLSCEQNLNHDAMYWYRQDPGQGLRLIYYSQIVNDFQKGDIAEGYSVSREKKESFPLTVTSAQKNPTAFYLCASTGSAAGEETQYFGPGTRLLVL.

The chain has TRBV24-1 and TRBJ2-3, with D perhaps TRBD1 (5 bases). Germline values: CDR1 KGHDR, CDR2 SFDVKD. Trimming removed 3 bases from V and 8 bases from J, with 14 bases in between. The CDR3 has 14 residues. The CDR3 here is CATSDRPQGGTQYF. Here the CDR3 DNA reads TGTGCCACCAGTGATCGGCCCCAGGGTGGTACGCAGTATTTT.

The V call is TRBV27, the J call TRBJ1-1; D remains unclear. The germline gives CDR1 MNHEY, CDR2 SMNVEV (reference sequence). The CDR3 totals 12 residues. The V end lost 3 bases, the J end lost 7 bases, and 9 bases lay between the germline ends. CDR3 coding DNA: TGTGCCAGCAGTTTTTATGGCGGTGAAGCTTTCTTT. It yields the protein CASSFYGGEAFF.

The J gene is TRBJ1-2, the V gene TRBV6-5, with 9 bases lining up with TRBD1. CDR1 is MNHEY, CDR2 SVGAGI, per germline. There are 15 residues in the CDR3. Trimming cost V 6 bases and J 5 bases; bases outside gene matches: 10. The DNA of the CDR3 is TGTGCCAGCAGGGCTGGGGGACAGGGAGCGTATGGCTACACCTTC. Translating gives CASRAGGQGAYGYTF.

CDR3 nucleotides: TGTGCCTGGGGGGGGAATGAGCAGTTCTTC. Translating it yields CAWGGNEQFF. V gene TRBV19 combines with J gene TRBJ2-1, with TRBD2 matching 7 bases. The CDR3 covers 10 residues. Losses at the gene ends were 11 bases for V and 7 bases for J; bases not matched to a gene: 2. Per germline, CDR1 LNHDA and CDR2 SQIVND (reference sequence).

V usage is TRBV4-1 and J usage is TRBJ2-7, with 13 bases fitting TRBD2. CDR3 length equals 16 residues. CDR1 is MGHRA, CDR2 YSYEKL, per germline. V shed 2 bases and J 5 bases; nucleotides not matched to a gene: 6. The CDR3 protein is CASSQPTSGRFDEQYF. The CDR3 DNA follows: TGCGCCAGCAGCCAACCGACTAGCGGGAGGTTCGACGAGCAGTACTTC.

This chain links TRBV25-1 with TRBJ2-7; 7 nucleotides line up with TRBD2. This CDR3 region has 15 residues. V shed 4 bases, J shed 9 bases, and the junction held 15 bases outside the gene matches. The germline CDR1 and CDR2 sequences are MGHDK and SYGVNS. The CDR3 region is CASSASSGAAQGQYF. CDR3 bases: TGTGCCAGCAGTGCCTCTAGCGGCGCGGCCCAAGGGCAGTACTTC.

This clone has a count of ten or more. V is TRBV5-1 and J is TRBJ2-1; TRBD1 agrees at 8 bases. Germline V lookup: CDR1 SGHRS, CDR2 YFSETQ. CDR3 length: 15 amino acids. With 4 bases clipped from V and 4 bases from J, the junction kept 7 bases outside the gene matches. DNA for the CDR3: TGCGCCAGCAGCCCTCAGGGGGCCCCATACAATGAGCAGTTCTTC. Translation: CASSPQGAPYNEQFF. Complete variable domain (other parts from reference TRBV5-1 and TRBJ2-1): KAGVTQTPRYLIKTRGQQVTLSCSPISGHRSVSWYQQTPGQGLQFLFEYFSETQRNKGNFPGRFSGRQFSNSRSEMNVSTLELGDSALYLCASSPQGAPYNEQFFGPGTRLTVL.

The V gene is TRBV7-2, the J gene TRBJ2-3, with D perhaps matching TRBD2 (5 bases). Germline V gives CDR1 SGHTA, CDR2 FQGNSA. This CDR3 has 11 amino acids. The V end lost 5 bases, the J end lost 9 bases, and 9 bases lay between the germline ends. This CDR3 reads CASSQTKTQYF. CDR3 in DNA: TGTGCCAGCAGCCAGACTAAAACGCAGTATTTT. The full variable domain, rest sourced from reference TRBV7-2 and TRBJ2-3, is GAGVSQSPSNKVTEKGKDVELRCDPISGHTALYWYRQSLGQGLEFLIYFQGNSAPDKSGLPSDRFSAERTGGSVSTLTIQRTQQEDSAVYLCASSQTKTQYFGPGTRLTVL.

The V call is TRBV3-1 (or the pseudogene TRBV3-2), the J call TRBJ2-1; 9 bases are shared with TRBD1. The trim removed 1 base at V and 16 bases at J, leaving 5 bases unmatched. The CDR3 totals 12 residues. Per the germline V gene, CDR1 is LGHDT and CDR2 is YNNKEL (reference sequence). CDR3 in amino acids: CASSQGDRVVFF. The CDR3 region has the DNA TGTGCCAGCAGCCAAGGGGACAGGGTCGTTTTCTTC.

This clone has a single count. This chain uses TRBV18 with TRBJ2-1; D is uncertain. The V and J ends lost 6 bases and 8 bases respectively, with 14 bases between them. Germline V lookup: CDR1 KGHSH, CDR2 LQKENI. This CDR3 spans 13 amino acids. This chain's CDR3 is CASSFNFEDEQFF. The CDR3 DNA is TGTGCCAGCTCCTTTAACTTCGAGGATGAGCAGTTCTTC.

The gene calls are TRBV6-2 or TRBV6-3 and TRBJ2-7; no clear D. Trimming removed 5 bases at V and 3 bases at J, with 8 bases between. CDR1 is MNHEY and CDR2 is SVGEGT in the germline V gene. The CDR3 loop spans 12 amino acids. DNA for the CDR3: TGTGCCAGCAGTCGAGCGCTCTACGAGCAGTACGTC. Its translation is CASSRALYEQYV.

The rearrangement links TRBV11-3 to TRBJ2-4; 7 bases map to TRBD1. Germline V gives CDR1 SGHNT, CDR2 YENEEA. The CDR3 has 16 amino acids. Germline trimming cut 3 bases from V and 6 bases from J; bases unmatched to any gene: 11. The CDR3 region is CASSLLGQTDRNIQYF. Written as DNA, the CDR3 is TGTGCCAGCAGCTTGCTGGGACAGACAGACCGAAACATTCAGTACTTC.

This chain joins TRBV21-1 and TRBJ2-7; the D call TRBD2 from the table was never checked on the DNA. TRBV21-1 is a pseudogene. This CDR3 has 17 amino acids. CDR3: CASSEGASGSPAEEQYV. The CDR3, as DNA: TGTGCCAGCAGCGAAGGGGCTAGCGGGAGCCCCGCAGAGGAGCAGTACGTC.

The chain couples TRBV5-1 to TRBJ1-1; tentatively, D is TRBD1 (6 bases). Trimming took off 3 bases at V and 4 bases at J, with 10 bases between the two ends. The germline gives CDR1 SGHRS, CDR2 YFSETQ. There are 13 residues in the CDR3. Here the CDR3 reads CASSSTGPTEAFF. The CDR3 DNA follows: TGCGCCAGCAGCTCTACAGGGCCCACTGAAGCTTTCTTT.

The DNA of the CDR3 is TGTGCCAGCATCACGGGGGGGGCCTATGGCTACACCTTC. Translating gives CASITGGAYGYTF. The chain combines TRBV6-5 with TRBJ1-2; D perhaps matches TRBD1 (6 bases). The CDR3 spans 13 residues. Between the trimmed V and J ends, which lost 7 bases and 4 bases, there was a span of 13 bases. CDR1 and CDR2 from the germline V gene are MNHEY and SVGAGI.

This chain connects TRBV5-5 to TRBJ1-3; D is possibly TRBD1 (6 bases). Looked up from germline, CDR1 is SGHKS and CDR2 is YYEKEE (reference sequence). The CDR3 contains 15 residues. Trimming removed 0 bases at V and 0 bases at J, with 7 bases between. The CDR3, as DNA: TGTGCCAGCAGCTTGGGACAGGTCTCTGGAAACACCATATATTTT. It encodes CASSLGQVSGNTIYF.

This clone was picked up a small number of times. The rearrangement links TRBV10-3 to TRBJ2-5, with D tentatively TRBD2 (5 bases). CDR1 and CDR2 (germline): ENHRY, SYGVKD. The CDR3 covers 15 residues. Trimming took off 0 bases at V and 5 bases at J, with 13 bases between the two ends. In nucleotides, the CDR3 is TGTGCCATCAGTGAGTCGGGTTTTGGGGAGGAGACCCAGTACTTC. Encoded protein: CAISESGFGEETQYF.